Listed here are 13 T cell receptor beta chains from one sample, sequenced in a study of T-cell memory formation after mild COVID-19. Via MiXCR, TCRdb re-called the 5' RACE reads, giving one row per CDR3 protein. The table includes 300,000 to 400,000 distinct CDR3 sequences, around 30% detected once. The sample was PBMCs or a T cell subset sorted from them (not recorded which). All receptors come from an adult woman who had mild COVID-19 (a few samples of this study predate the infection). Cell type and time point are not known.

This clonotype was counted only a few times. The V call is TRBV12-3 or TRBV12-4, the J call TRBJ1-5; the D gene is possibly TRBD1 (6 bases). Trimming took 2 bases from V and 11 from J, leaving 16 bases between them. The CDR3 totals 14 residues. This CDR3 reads CASSLIRTGAAQHF. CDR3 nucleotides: TGTGCCAGCAGTTTAATTAGGACGGGGGCGGCCCAGCATTTT.

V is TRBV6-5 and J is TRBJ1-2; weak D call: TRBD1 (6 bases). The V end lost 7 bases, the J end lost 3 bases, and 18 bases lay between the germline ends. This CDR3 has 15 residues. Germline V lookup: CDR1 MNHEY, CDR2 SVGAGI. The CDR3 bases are TGTGCCAGCACTCACCTCCAGGGGTTCGACTATGGCTACACCTTC. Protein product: CASTHLQGFDYGYTF.

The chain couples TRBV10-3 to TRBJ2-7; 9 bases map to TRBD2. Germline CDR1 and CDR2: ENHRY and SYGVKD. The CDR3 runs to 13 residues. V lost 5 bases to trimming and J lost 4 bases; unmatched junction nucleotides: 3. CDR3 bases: TGTGCCATCAGTCTGACTAGCGGATACGAGCAGTACTTC. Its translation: CAISLTSGYEQYF.

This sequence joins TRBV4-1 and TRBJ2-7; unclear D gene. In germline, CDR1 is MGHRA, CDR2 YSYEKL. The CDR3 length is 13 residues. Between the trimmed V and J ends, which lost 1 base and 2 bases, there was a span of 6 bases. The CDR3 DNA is TGCGCCAGCAGCCAAGCCGAGACCTACGAGCAGTACTTC. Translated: CASSQAETYEQYF.

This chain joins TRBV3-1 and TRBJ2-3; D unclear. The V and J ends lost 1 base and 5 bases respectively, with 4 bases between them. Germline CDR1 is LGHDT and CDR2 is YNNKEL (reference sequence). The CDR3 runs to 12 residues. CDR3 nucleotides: TGTGCCAGCAGCCAAGCGGGAGATACGCAGTATTTT. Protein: CASSQAGDTQYF.

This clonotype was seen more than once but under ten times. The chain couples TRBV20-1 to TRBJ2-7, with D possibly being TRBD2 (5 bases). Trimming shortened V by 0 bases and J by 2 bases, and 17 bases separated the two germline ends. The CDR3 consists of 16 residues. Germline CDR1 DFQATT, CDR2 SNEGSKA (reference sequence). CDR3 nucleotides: TGCAGTGCTAGAGACGAAACTAGGATTAAACCCTACGAGCAGTACTTC. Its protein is CSARDETRIKPYEQYF.

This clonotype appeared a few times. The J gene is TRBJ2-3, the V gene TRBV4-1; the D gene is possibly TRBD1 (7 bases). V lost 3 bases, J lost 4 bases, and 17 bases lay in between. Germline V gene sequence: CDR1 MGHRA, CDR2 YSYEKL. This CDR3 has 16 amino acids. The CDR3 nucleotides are TGCGCCAGCAGCCAGTCAGGGGGGCGACTCGCAGATACGCAGTATTTT. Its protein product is CASSQSGGRLADTQYF.

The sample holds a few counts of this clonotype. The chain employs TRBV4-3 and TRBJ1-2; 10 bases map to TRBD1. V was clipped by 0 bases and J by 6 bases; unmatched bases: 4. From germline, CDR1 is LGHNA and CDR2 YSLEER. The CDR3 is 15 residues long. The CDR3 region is CASSQDLGQGNGYTF. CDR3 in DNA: TGCGCCAGCAGCCAAGATCTGGGACAGGGGAATGGCTACACCTTC.

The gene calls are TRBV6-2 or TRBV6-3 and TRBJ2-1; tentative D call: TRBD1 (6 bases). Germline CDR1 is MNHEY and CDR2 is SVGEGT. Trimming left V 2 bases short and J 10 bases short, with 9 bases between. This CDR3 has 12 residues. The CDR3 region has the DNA TGTGCCAGCAGTTACGGGGGCAGGGAGCAGTTCTTC. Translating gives CASSYGGREQFF.

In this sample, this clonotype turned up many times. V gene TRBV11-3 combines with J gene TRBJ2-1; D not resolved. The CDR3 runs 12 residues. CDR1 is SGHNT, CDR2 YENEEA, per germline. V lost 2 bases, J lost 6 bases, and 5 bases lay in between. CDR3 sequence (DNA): TGTGCCAGCAGCTTACTAGTCAATGAGCAGTTCTTC. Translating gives CASSLLVNEQFF.

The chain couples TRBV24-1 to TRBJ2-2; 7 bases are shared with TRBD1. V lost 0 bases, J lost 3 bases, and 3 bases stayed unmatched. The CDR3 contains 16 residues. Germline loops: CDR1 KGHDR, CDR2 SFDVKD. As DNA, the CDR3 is TGTGCCACCAGTGATTTGAGCAGGGGGTACACCGGGGAGCTGTTTTTT. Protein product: CATSDLSRGYTGELFF.

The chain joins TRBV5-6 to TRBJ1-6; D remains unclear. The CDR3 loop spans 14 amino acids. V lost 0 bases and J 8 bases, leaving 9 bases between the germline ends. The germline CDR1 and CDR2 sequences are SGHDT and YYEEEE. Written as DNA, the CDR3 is TGTGCCAGCAGCTTGGCCCCGGGTGATTCACCCCTCCACTTT. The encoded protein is CASSLAPGDSPLHF.

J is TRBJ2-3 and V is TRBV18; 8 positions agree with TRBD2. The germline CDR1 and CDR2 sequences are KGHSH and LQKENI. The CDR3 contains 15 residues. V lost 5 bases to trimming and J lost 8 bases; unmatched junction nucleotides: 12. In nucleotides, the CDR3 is TGTGCCAGCTCATCTTTAGCGGGATTGGAGGGTACGCAGTATTTT. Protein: CASSSLAGLEGTQYF.